These T cell receptor beta chains were read from a single sample in a study of shared clonotypes between healthy human individuals. Sequencing was performed with immunoSEQ multiplex PCR; in TCRdb, only in-frame clones are kept and a portion is missing. The sample records about 1.1 million clones, around three quarters being singletons. Sequencing input: memory CD4+ T cells from PBMCs. The receptors come from a man between 18 and 29 years old in good health. Some clones in this sample may be carry-over from other donors' samples. Each CDR3 is given with its conserved first and last residue. The D gene is left open where the match is weak. Only some rows state a clone size, as once, few, many or a class for expanded clones.

cdr3_nt cdr3_aa clone_size j_call v_call d_call
TGCGCCAGCAGCTTTCGAGGCACCAACGAGCAGTACTTC CASSFRGTNEQYF . TRBJ2-7 TRBV5-1 .
TGTGCCAGCAGTTCCGGGACAGGCGAATGGCCCCAGCATTTT CASSSGTGEWPQHF . TRBJ1-5 TRBV2 TRBD1
TGTGCCTGGCGGCTAGCGGGAGGGGGCAATGAGCAGTTCTTC CAWRLAGGGNEQFF . TRBJ2-1 TRBV30 TRBD2
TGTGCCAGCAGCCCGGGGCCCCTGCCGGAGCAGTTCTTC CASSPGPLPEQFF . TRBJ2-1 TRBV7-6 .
TGTGCCAGCCGGACTAGCGCGGCAGATACGCAGTATTTT CASRTSAADTQYF once TRBJ2-3 TRBV6-6 TRBD2
TGTGCCATCAGTGCATTCTTGGCCGAAATGGGCTACACCTTC CAISAFLAEMGYTF few TRBJ1-2 TRBV10-3 .
TGTGCCGCACTTCGGAGCAGGAACACCGGGGAGCTGTTTTTT CAALRSRNTGELFF . TRBJ2-2 TRBV28 .
TGTGCCAGCAGCTTTTTCTCCCGAATCGATCAGCCCCAGCATTTT CASSFFSRIDQPQHF . TRBJ1-5 TRBV5-6 .
TGCGCCAGCAGCTTGGACGGGCCGAACACCGGGGAGCTGTTTTTT CASSLDGPNTGELFF few TRBJ2-2 TRBV5-1 .
TGTGCCAGCAGCTCGAGGGCCAATAACGAAAAACTGTTTTTT CASSSRANNEKLFF . TRBJ1-4 TRBV7-9 .
TGTGCCAGCAGCCCAGAACAGGGAGGGTATGGCTACACCTTC CASSPEQGGYGYTF . TRBJ1-2 TRBV2 .
TGCACCAGCAGCCAAGATCAACCGGGGGCCCCAAGGTACAATGAGCAGTTCTTC CTSSQDQPGAPRYNEQFF . TRBJ2-1 TRBV1 .
TGTGCCTGGAGTCCCAGCTTCAATCAGCCCCAGCATTTT CAWSPSFNQPQHF . TRBJ1-5 TRBV30 .